This T cell receptor (beta chain) appears in the sequencing data of a study of T cells in Graves' hyperthyroidism and ophthalmopathy. This clonotype appeared a few times. The target antigen is unknown. This CDR3 contains 12 residues. Trimming shortened V by 2 bases and J by 10 bases, and 9 bases separated the two germline ends. The germline V gene encodes CDR1 MNHEY and CDR2 SVGAGI. Researchers amplified the TCR beta CDR3 regions from RNA transcripts. With the HTBI primer set, the TCR CDR3 went through a first round of RT-PCR. MiXCR was run by TCRdb on the multiplex PCR reads, yielding one entry per CDR3 protein. The profile shows approximately 610,000 distinct CDR3 sequences, 16% of them singletons. Broader study findings: Ophthalmopathy was separated from stable hyperthyroidism by a 13 V-J model.

Stable hyperthyroidism: no ophthalmopathy progression over 18 months of follow-up. Extraction of PBMCs used about 9.2 ml of fresh peripheral blood. The chain employs TRBV6-5 and TRBJ2-1; TRBD1 or TRBD2 may be the D gene (5 bases each). The TCR comes from a woman younger than 35 with Graves' hyperthyroidism. Sequenced material: blood. The CDR3 bases are TGTGCCAGCAGTTACGTCGGGGCGGAGCAGTTCTTC. Protein product: CASSYVGAEQFF.